The 14 T cell receptor beta chains below come from one sample, sequenced in a study of cytomegalovirus exposure and HLA in healthy donors. The primer mix had 60 Vbeta and 13 Jbeta primers. Method: immunoSEQ multiplex PCR; TCRdb's copy keeps in-frame clones and lacks some. This table holds around 210,000 clones, around 77% found once. The sequenced sample was PBMCs. These receptors all come from a woman in her thirties in good health and CMV-seronegative.

The rearrangement uses TRBV5-1 and TRBJ2-7; 9 bases align to TRBD1. V shed 4 bases, J shed 5 bases, and the junction held 4 bases outside the gene matches. This CDR3 is 13 amino acids long. Germline CDR1 reads SGHRS; CDR2 reads YFSETQ. The CDR3 DNA reads TGCGCCAGCAGCGCCTGGGACAGGGACGAGCAGTACTTC. Encoded protein: CASSAWDRDEQYF.

V usage is TRBV7-9 and J usage is TRBJ2-5; 7 nucleotides agree with TRBD1. The CDR3 covers 14 residues. Germline-derived CDR1 and CDR2 are SEHNR and FQNEAQ (reference sequence). V shed 2 bases, J shed 3 bases, and the junction held 3 bases outside the gene matches. CDR3 sequence reads: CASSLLGTEETQYF. The CDR3, as DNA: TGTGCCAGCAGCTTATTAGGGACAGAAGAGACCCAGTACTTC.

This clone was detected a few times. The chain has TRBV7-9 and TRBJ2-7; D might be TRBD2 (5 bases). CDR3 length: 13 residues. Per germline, CDR1 SEHNR and CDR2 FQNEAQ (reference sequence). V was shortened by 7 bases and J by 4 bases, with 14 bases between the two germline ends. The CDR3 is CASTRGSVYEQYF. The CDR3 DNA reads as TGTGCCAGCACCCGGGGTAGCGTATACGAGCAGTACTTC. Complete variable domain (other parts from reference TRBV7-9 and TRBJ2-7): DTGVSQNPRHKITKRGQNVTFRCDPISEHNRLYWYRQTLGQGPEFLTYFQNEAQLEKSRLLSDRFSAERPKGSFSTLEIQRTEQGDSAMYLCASTRGSVYEQYFGPGTRLTVT.

The genes are TRBV6-5 and TRBJ2-1; 10 bases line up with TRBD2. The germline V gene encodes CDR1 MNHEY and CDR2 SVGAGI. This CDR3 has 15 amino acids. J gave up 7 bases and V 5 bases, and 8 bases lay outside the gene matches. The CDR3 is CASSKSGGAGNEQFF. Here the CDR3 DNA reads TGTGCCAGCAGTAAGAGCGGGGGGGCCGGGAATGAGCAGTTCTTC.

This chain links TRBV4-2 with TRBJ2-1, with 10 positions matching TRBD2. The junction had 7 bases not matched to a gene; V was cut back by 1 base and J by 4 bases. The CDR3 runs 17 residues. Per germline, CDR1 LGHNA and CDR2 YNFKEQ. The CDR3 region is CASSQVAGTSEYNEQFF. Written as DNA, the CDR3 is TGTGCCAGCAGCCAAGTCGCTGGGACTAGCGAATACAATGAGCAGTTCTTC.

The V and J genes are TRBV5-8 and TRBJ1-4; 7 bases are shared with TRBD1. The V gene end was trimmed by 4 bases and the J gene end by 12 bases; junction bases not matched to a gene: 6. This CDR3 is built from 12 residues. Germline lookup yields CDR1 SGHTS and CDR2 YDEGEE. The CDR3 here is CASSPGTAELFF. DNA of the CDR3: TGTGCCAGCAGCCCCGGGACAGCAGAACTGTTTTTT.

A note on this clone: The junction does not match germline at one end; this may be a read error. The chain links TRBV10-3 to TRBJ2-1; D is uncertain. This CDR3 region has 11 residues. CDR1 is ENHRY and CDR2 is SYGVKD in the germline V gene. The CDR3 reads CAISISNERFF. CDR3 DNA: TGTGCCATCAGCATTTCCAATGAGCGGTTCTTC.

The chain is built from TRBV7-6 and TRBJ1-1; 7 nucleotides align to TRBD1. CDR3 length: 14 amino acids. V lost 4 bases, J lost 2 bases, and 4 bases stayed unmatched. CDR1 is SGHVS and CDR2 is FNYEAQ in the germline V gene. The CDR3 sequence is CASSSDRDNTEAFF. The CDR3 DNA reads as TGTGCCAGCAGCTCCGACAGGGACAACACTGAAGCTTTCTTT.

The chain uses TRBV5-4 and TRBJ1-2; perhaps TRBD1 as D (5 bases). V lost 2 bases and J 0 bases, leaving 8 bases between the germline ends. The CDR3 extends over 14 amino acids. Germline CDR1 reads SGHNT; CDR2 reads YYREEE (reference sequence). The CDR3 loop is CASSLRGTNYGYTF. The CDR3 DNA is TGTGCCAGCAGCTTACGGGGGACTAACTATGGCTACACCTTC.

This clone was detected only a few times. This chain connects TRBV7-9 to TRBJ1-2, with D possibly being TRBD1 (5 bases). This CDR3 is 16 amino acids long. The V gene's germline CDR1 is SEHNR and CDR2 FQNEAQ (reference sequence). The V gene lost 0 bases and the J gene lost 3 bases, with 14 bases spanning the gap. In nucleotides, the CDR3 is TGTGCCAGCAGCTTAGCGAGGGACTTTATGGACTATGGCTACACCTTC. Translation gives CASSLARDFMDYGYTF.

V gene TRBV5-1 combines with J gene TRBJ2-3, with D tentatively TRBD1 (5 bases). This CDR3 has 16 amino acids. CDR1 is SGHRS, CDR2 YFSETQ, per germline. V was trimmed by 3 bases and J by 0 bases, leaving 14 bases between them. The CDR3 region is CASSSEGQISTDTQYF. CDR3 nucleotides: TGCGCCAGCAGCTCGGAAGGACAAATTAGCACAGATACGCAGTATTTT.

The chain links TRBV29-1 to TRBJ2-7; possibly TRBD2 for D (6 bases). Trimming took off 1 base at V and 3 bases at J, with 13 bases between the two ends. The CDR3 runs 14 residues. CDR1 is SQVTM, CDR2 ANQGSEA, per germline. The CDR3 coding sequence is TGCAGCGTTGAAGTAAGAGCGGGCGGCTACGAGCAGTACTTC. Amino acid sequence: CSVEVRAGGYEQYF.

This chain links TRBV5-1 with TRBJ2-1; tentatively, D is TRBD1 (6 bases). Trimming stripped 0 bases from V and 5 bases from J, with 12 bases between. Germline-derived CDR1 and CDR2 are SGHRS and YFSETQ. The CDR3 sequence is 15 residues long. CDR3 bases: TGCGCCAGCAGCTTGGTCAGGGGAGCGGACAATGAGCAGTTCTTC. Its translation: CASSLVRGADNEQFF.

This clone was detected only a few times. The gene calls are TRBV6-7 and TRBJ1-1; the D gene is possibly TRBD1 (5 bases). TRBV6-7 counts as an open reading frame of uncertain function. This CDR3 has 17 amino acids. Deletions cut 0 bases from V and 0 bases from J, with 14 bases between. In nucleotides, the CDR3 is TGTGCCAGCAGTTACTCCCTCCGGGGGACCCTGAACACTGAAGCTTTCTTT. This gives the protein CASSYSLRGTLNTEAFF.